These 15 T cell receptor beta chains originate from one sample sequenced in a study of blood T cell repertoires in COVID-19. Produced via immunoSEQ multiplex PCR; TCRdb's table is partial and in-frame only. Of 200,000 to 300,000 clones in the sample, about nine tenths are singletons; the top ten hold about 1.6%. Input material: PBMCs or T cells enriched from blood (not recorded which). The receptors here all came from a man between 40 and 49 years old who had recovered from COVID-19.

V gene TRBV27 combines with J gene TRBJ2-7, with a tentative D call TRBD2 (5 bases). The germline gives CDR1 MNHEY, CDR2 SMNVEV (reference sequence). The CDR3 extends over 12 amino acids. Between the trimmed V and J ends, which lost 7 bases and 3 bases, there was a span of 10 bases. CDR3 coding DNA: TGTGCCAGCACGGGGAGTTACTACGAGCAGTACTTC. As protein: CASTGSYYEQYF.

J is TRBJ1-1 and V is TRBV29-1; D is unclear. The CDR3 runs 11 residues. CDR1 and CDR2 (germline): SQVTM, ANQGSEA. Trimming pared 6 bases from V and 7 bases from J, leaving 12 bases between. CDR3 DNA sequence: TGCAGCGTCGCCAGAACACATGAAGCTTTCTTT. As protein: CSVARTHEAFF.

The CDR3 loop reads CATSRDRRGPEQYF. The CDR3 DNA reads TGTGCCACCAGCAGAGATAGGAGGGGGCCCGAGCAGTACTTC. The chain carries TRBV15 and TRBJ2-7; weak D call: TRBD1 (7 bases). Germline loops: CDR1 LNHNV, CDR2 YYDKDF (reference sequence). V was shortened by 0 bases and J by 6 bases, with 12 bases between the two germline ends. The CDR3 runs to 14 residues. The complete variable domain, with remaining parts taken from reference TRBV15 and TRBJ2-7, reads DAMVIQNPRYQVTQFGKPVTLSCSQTLNHNVMYWYQQKSSQAPKLLFHYYDKDFNNEADTPDNFQSRRPNTSFCFLDIRSPGLGDTAMYLCATSRDRRGPEQYFGPGTRLTVT.

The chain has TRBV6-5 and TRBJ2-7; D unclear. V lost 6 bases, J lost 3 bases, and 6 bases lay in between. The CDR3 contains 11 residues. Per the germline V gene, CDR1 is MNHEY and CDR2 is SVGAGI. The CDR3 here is CASSNGYEQYF. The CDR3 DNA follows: TGTGCCAGCAGCAACGGCTACGAGCAGTACTTC.

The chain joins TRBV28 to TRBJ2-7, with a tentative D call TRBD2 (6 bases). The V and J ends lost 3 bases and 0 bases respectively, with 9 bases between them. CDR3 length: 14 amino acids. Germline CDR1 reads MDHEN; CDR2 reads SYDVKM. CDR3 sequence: CASSFPGSSYEQYF. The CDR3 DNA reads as TGTGCCAGCAGTTTCCCCGGGAGCTCCTACGAGCAGTACTTC.

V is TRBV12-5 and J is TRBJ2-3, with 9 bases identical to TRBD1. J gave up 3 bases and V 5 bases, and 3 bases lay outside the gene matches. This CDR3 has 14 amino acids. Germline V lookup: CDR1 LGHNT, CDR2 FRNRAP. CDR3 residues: CASGTGQGTDTQYF. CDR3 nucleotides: TGTGCTAGTGGTACCGGACAGGGGACAGATACGCAGTATTTT. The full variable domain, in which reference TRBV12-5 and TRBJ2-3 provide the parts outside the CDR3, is DARVTQTPRHKVTEMGQEVTMRCQPILGHNTVFWYRQTMMQGLELLAYFRNRAPLDDSGMPKDRFSAEMPDATLATLKIQPSEPRDSAVYFCASGTGQGTDTQYFGPGTRLTVL.

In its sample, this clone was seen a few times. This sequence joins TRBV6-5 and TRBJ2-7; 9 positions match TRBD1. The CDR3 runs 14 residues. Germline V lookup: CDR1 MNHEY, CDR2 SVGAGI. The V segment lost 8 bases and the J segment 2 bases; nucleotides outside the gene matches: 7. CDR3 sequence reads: CASAMGTGPYEQYF. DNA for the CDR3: TGTGCCAGCGCTATGGGGACAGGGCCCTACGAGCAGTACTTC.

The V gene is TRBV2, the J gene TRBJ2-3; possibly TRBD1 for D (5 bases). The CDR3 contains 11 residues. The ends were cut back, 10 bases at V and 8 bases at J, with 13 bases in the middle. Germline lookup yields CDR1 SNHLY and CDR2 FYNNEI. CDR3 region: CATLGAGTQYF. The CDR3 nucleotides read TGTGCCACCCTAGGGGCAGGTACGCAGTATTTT.

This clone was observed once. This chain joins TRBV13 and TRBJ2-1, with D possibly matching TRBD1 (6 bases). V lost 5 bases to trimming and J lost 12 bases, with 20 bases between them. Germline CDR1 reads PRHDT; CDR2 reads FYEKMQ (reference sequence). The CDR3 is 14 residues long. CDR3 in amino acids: CASSPVATGSAQFF. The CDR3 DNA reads TGTGCCAGCAGCCCCGTAGCGACAGGCTCCGCGCAGTTCTTC.

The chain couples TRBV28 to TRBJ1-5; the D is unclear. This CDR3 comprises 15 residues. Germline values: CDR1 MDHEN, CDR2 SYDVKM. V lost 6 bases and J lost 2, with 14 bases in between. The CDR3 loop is CASRYGLGGNQPQHF. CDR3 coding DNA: TGTGCCAGCAGATATGGGCTGGGCGGCAATCAGCCCCAGCATTTT.

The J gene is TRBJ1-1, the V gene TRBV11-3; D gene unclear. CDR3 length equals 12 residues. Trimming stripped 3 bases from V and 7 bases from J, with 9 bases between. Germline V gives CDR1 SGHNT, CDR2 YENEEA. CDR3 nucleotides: TGTGCCAGCAGCTTCGGTATTGGTGAAGCTTTCTTT. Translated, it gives CASSFGIGEAFF.

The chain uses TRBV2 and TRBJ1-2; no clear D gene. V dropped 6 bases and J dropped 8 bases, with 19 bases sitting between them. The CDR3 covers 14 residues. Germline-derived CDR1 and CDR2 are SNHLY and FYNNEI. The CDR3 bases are TGTGCCAGCAGAACTTTCTGGTCGGGTAACGGCTACACCTTC. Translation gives CASRTFWSGNGYTF.

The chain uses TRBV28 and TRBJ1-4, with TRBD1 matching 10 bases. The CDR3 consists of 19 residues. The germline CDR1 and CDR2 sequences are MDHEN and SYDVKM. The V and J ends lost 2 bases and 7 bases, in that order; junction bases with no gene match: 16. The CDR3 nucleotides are TGTGCCAGCAGTTTAGCACCGGGACAGGGGTATCGGAGTGGTGAAAAACTGTTTTTT. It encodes CASSLAPGQGYRSGEKLFF. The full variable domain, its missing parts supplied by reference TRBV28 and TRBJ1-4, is DVKVTQSSRYLVKRTGEKVFLECVQDMDHENMFWYRQDPGLGLRLIYFSYDVKMKEKGDIPEGYSVSREKKERFSLILESASTNQTSMYLCASSLAPGQGYRSGEKLFFGSGTQLSVL.

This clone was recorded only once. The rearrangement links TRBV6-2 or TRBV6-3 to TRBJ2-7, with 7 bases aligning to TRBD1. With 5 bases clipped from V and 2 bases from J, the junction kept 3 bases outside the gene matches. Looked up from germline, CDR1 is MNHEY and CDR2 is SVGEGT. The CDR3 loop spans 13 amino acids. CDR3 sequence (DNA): TGTGCCAGCAGTCGGGGACAGCCCTACGAGCAGTACTTC. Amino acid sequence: CASSRGQPYEQYF.

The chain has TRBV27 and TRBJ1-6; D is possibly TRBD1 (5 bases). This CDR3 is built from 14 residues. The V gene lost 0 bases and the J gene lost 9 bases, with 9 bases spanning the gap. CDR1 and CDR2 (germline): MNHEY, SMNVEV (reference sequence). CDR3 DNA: TGTGCCAGCAGTTTATCGCAAAGGGGTTCACCCCTCCACTTT. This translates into CASSLSQRGSPLHF.